Listed below are T cell receptor beta chains from one sample, sequenced in a study of cytomegalovirus exposure and HLA in healthy donors. Produced via immunoSEQ multiplex PCR; TCRdb's table is partial and in-frame only. The table lists 130,000 to 150,000 clones, over 65% of them singletons, with 2.5% to 3% in the top ten. Material: PBMCs. The origin of the receptors is a female donor in good health and CMV-seronegative. Both conserved end residues are part of each CDR3. The D gene is left open where the match is weak.

d_gene: TRBD1; v_gene: TRBV28; j_gene: TRBJ1-4; CDR3aa: CASSPGQWNEKLFF
d_gene: NA; v_gene: TRBV27; j_gene: TRBJ1-1; CDR3aa: CASSYSGVSEAFF
d_gene: NA; v_gene: TRBV5-4; j_gene: TRBJ2-7; CDR3aa: CASSLRTGSFVEQYF
d_gene: TRBD2; v_gene: TRBV4-2; j_gene: TRBJ2-3; CDR3aa: CASSQDLAGGEDTQYF
d_gene: TRBD1; v_gene: TRBV5-4; j_gene: TRBJ1-1; CDR3aa: CASSAWTGPNTEAFF
d_gene: NA; v_gene: TRBV5-6; j_gene: TRBJ1-1; CDR3aa: CASSLDGQGRNTEAFF
d_gene: TRBD2; v_gene: TRBV28; j_gene: TRBJ2-2; CDR3aa: CASSGTSGYPTGELFF
d_gene: NA; v_gene: TRBV7-3; j_gene: TRBJ2-1; CDR3aa: CASSLMAQYDEQFF
d_gene: TRBD1; v_gene: TRBV9; j_gene: TRBJ2-3; CDR3aa: CASSVQGGVPDTQYF
d_gene: NA; v_gene: TRBV11-2; j_gene: TRBJ2-7; CDR3aa: CASSLGTGPTGEQYF
d_gene: NA; v_gene: TRBV6-5; j_gene: TRBJ2-5; CDR3aa: CASSPFTGVEETQYF
d_gene: TRBD2; v_gene: TRBV5-1; j_gene: TRBJ2-1; CDR3aa: CASNFAGGHGEQFF
d_gene: TRBD1; v_gene: TRBV29-1; j_gene: TRBJ1-2; CDR3aa: CSYRQGNGYTF
d_gene: TRBD1; v_gene: TRBV6-6; j_gene: NA; CDR3aa: CASSSRQGSREQYF
d_gene: NA; v_gene: TRBV19; j_gene: TRBJ1-4; CDR3aa: CASSETATNEKLFF
d_gene: TRBD1; v_gene: TRBV4-1; j_gene: TRBJ2-1; CDR3aa: CASSHPGQGVRNEQFF
d_gene: NA; v_gene: TRBV5-1; j_gene: TRBJ2-3; CDR3aa: CASSPNRVWTDTQYF
d_gene: NA; v_gene: TRBV6-5; j_gene: TRBJ2-5; CDR3aa: CASTTADQETQYF
d_gene: TRBD1; v_gene: TRBV7-2; j_gene: TRBJ1-1; CDR3aa: CASSSTGVRNTEAFF
d_gene: NA; v_gene: TRBV9; j_gene: TRBJ2-2; CDR3aa: CASSVGGGTNTGELFF
d_gene: TRBD2; v_gene: TRBV18; j_gene: TRBJ2-1; CDR3aa: CASSLALGGGNEQFF
d_gene: NA; v_gene: TRBV30; j_gene: TRBJ1-6; CDR3aa: CAWRVVGPGNSPLHF
d_gene: TRBD1; v_gene: TRBV18; j_gene: TRBJ2-2; CDR3aa: CASSPRRGHTGELFF
d_gene: TRBD1; v_gene: TRBV19; j_gene: TRBJ2-7; CDR3aa: CASSPQGAAYEQYF
d_gene: NA; v_gene: TRBV27; j_gene: TRBJ2-1; CDR3aa: CASSPKETLTAYNEQFF
d_gene: NA; v_gene: TRBV27; j_gene: TRBJ1-1; CDR3aa: CASSLGHRNTEAFF
d_gene: TRBD2; v_gene: TRBV7-7; j_gene: TRBJ2-3; CDR3aa: CASSPGLAGGRDTQYF
d_gene: TRBD1; v_gene: TRBV19; j_gene: TRBJ2-3; CDR3aa: CASSMGTGLGDTQYF
d_gene: TRBD2; v_gene: TRBV5-1; j_gene: TRBJ2-1; CDR3aa: CASSLAAGGHNEQFF
d_gene: NA; v_gene: TRBV5-1; j_gene: TRBJ2-3; CDR3aa: CASSFDSLNPRIGSQDTQYF
d_gene: NA; v_gene: TRBV6-5; j_gene: TRBJ1-4; CDR3aa: CASSYLATGRNEKLFF
d_gene: TRBD1; v_gene: TRBV6-5; j_gene: TRBJ1-1; CDR3aa: CASSPGTGGNTEAFF
d_gene: TRBD2; v_gene: TRBV7-4; j_gene: TRBJ2-7; CDR3aa: CASSLNGRVPIGQKHEQYF
d_gene: NA; v_gene: TRBV6-1; j_gene: TRBJ1-5; CDR3aa: CASRMRQGNQPQHF
d_gene: NA; v_gene: TRBV5-1; j_gene: TRBJ1-6; CDR3aa: CASTRHQGGSPLHF
d_gene: NA; v_gene: TRBV5-1; j_gene: TRBJ2-7; CDR3aa: CASSSRGMSSYEQYF
d_gene: NA; v_gene: TRBV4-1; j_gene: TRBJ1-2; CDR3aa: CASSQRDILYGYTF
d_gene: NA; v_gene: TRBV5-4; j_gene: TRBJ2-7; CDR3aa: CASSLDPGREQYF
d_gene: TRBD1; v_gene: TRBV7-2; j_gene: TRBJ1-4; CDR3aa: CASSLAAGTGGEKLFF
d_gene: NA; v_gene: TRBV4-2; j_gene: TRBJ2-6; CDR3aa: CASSQVTAAVSGANVLTF
d_gene: TRBD2; v_gene: TRBV10-3; j_gene: TRBJ2-3; CDR3aa: CATLLAGGLPSTDTQYF
d_gene: TRBD2; v_gene: TRBV13; j_gene: TRBJ2-7; CDR3aa: CASSLGLAGVYEQYF
d_gene: NA; v_gene: TRBV27; j_gene: TRBJ1-2; CDR3aa: CASSLTGFPYGYTF
d_gene: NA; v_gene: TRBV5-1; j_gene: TRBJ2-5; CDR3aa: CASSPNIETQYF
d_gene: NA; v_gene: TRBV5-1; j_gene: TRBJ2-1; CDR3aa: CASSEGRGFRWNEQFF
d_gene: TRBD1; v_gene: TRBV28; j_gene: TRBJ1-5; CDR3aa: CASSGSGTGRSNQPQHF
d_gene: NA; v_gene: TRBV28; j_gene: TRBJ2-3; CDR3aa: CASSLQGDTQYF
d_gene: NA; v_gene: TRBV27; j_gene: TRBJ1-1; CDR3aa: CASHRGIPKNTEAFF
d_gene: TRBD1; v_gene: TRBV6-1; j_gene: TRBJ1-2; CDR3aa: CASRVTGYRYGYTF
d_gene: NA; v_gene: TRBV5-6; j_gene: TRBJ1-1; CDR3aa: CASSLAIGGAFF
d_gene: TRBD1; v_gene: TRBV12-5; j_gene: TRBJ1-2; CDR3aa: CASGSISTGGEYGYTF
d_gene: TRBD1; v_gene: TRBV27; j_gene: TRBJ1-2; CDR3aa: CASSPGRTGGIYGYTF
d_gene: NA; v_gene: TRBV5-4; j_gene: TRBJ2-2; CDR3aa: CASSLMQETSGELFF